This passage covers 17 T cell receptor beta chains from one sample sequenced in a study of molecular identifiers for immune sequencing clone quantification. TCRdb re-called the PCR reads with MiXCR, one entry per CDR3 protein. Of over 100,000 distinct CDR3 sequences listed, about 35% are singletons. The material sequenced was naive CD8+ T cells from blood, with Jurkat cell RNA spiked in. Subset of the sample: FACS-sorted CD8+CD4-CCR7+CD45RA+ naive T cells. The source is a human donor in good health. Some libraries in this study had Jurkat cell RNA spiked in.

This clonotype was counted a few times. This rearrangement joins TRBV24-1 to TRBJ1-1; D remains unclear. The V end was cut by 2 bases, the J end by 6 bases, with 6 bases between. The CDR3 is 12 residues long. Germline V gene data show CDR1 as KGHDR and CDR2 as SFDVKD. The CDR3, as DNA: TGTGCCACCAGTGATTCCGGGGCTGAAGCTTTCTTT. Its protein product is CATSDSGAEAFF.

With regard to this clonotype: A single base separates this from a much larger clone, so it may be a read error. The chain links TRBV28 to TRBJ2-7, with 7 bases lining up with TRBD2. Germline V lookup: CDR1 MDHEN, CDR2 SYDVKM. The CDR3 covers 15 residues. The J segment lost 3 bases and the V segment lost 5 bases, leaving 10 bases of the junction unmatched. CDR3 nucleotide sequence: TGTGCCAGCAGTCTACTAGCGACCCACTTCTACGAGCAGTACTTC. Its protein is CASSLLATHFYEQYF.

This clonotype was observed a few times. The chain has TRBV9 and TRBJ2-7; a weak D match, TRBD2 (5 bases). Germline lookup yields CDR1 SGDLS and CDR2 YYNGEE. The CDR3 consists of 14 residues. Trimming shortened V by 4 bases and J by 3 bases, and 14 bases separated the two germline ends. The CDR3 is CASSPAGPDYEQYF. CDR3 nucleotide sequence: TGTGCCAGCAGCCCCGCGGGCCCAGACTACGAGCAGTACTTC.

A word on this clonotype: The final CDR3 position lacks the conserved phenylalanine or tryptophan, pointing to a likely read error. The J gene is TRBJ1-3, the V gene TRBV7-2, with no clear D. In germline, CDR1 is SGHTA, CDR2 FQGNSA. V lost 2 bases, J lost 3 bases, and 11 bases lay in between. The CDR3 covers 15 residues. In DNA, the CDR3 is TGTGCCAGCAGCTTAAAAGATCAACTTGGAAACACCATATATTTA. Translating gives CASSLKDQLGNTIYL.

This clonotype was counted at least ten times. The rearrangement uses TRBV6-2 or TRBV6-3 and TRBJ1-5; the match to TRBD1 covers 8 bases. Per germline, CDR1 MNHEY and CDR2 SVGEGT. The V and J ends lost 2 bases and 2 bases, in that order; junction bases with no gene match: 5. The CDR3 has 16 residues. The CDR3 sequence: CASSYPTDRGNQPQHF. In nucleotides, the CDR3 is TGTGCCAGCAGTTACCCAACGGACAGGGGCAATCAGCCCCAGCATTTT.

In its sample, this clonotype was seen once. Given a much more abundant clone one base away, this may be a read error. This CDR3 fails to terminate in the conserved phenylalanine or tryptophan, so it likely reflects a read error. The rearrangement links TRBV29-1 to TRBJ2-2; D is possibly TRBD2 (5 bases). Germline values: CDR1 SQVTM, CDR2 ANQGSEA. The V and J ends lost 2 bases and 4 bases respectively, with 14 bases between them. The CDR3 covers 15 residues. CDR3 DNA: TGCAGCGTTGAAAGTTCGGAGCGGCCCACCGGGGAGCTGTTTATT. This codes for CSVESSERPTGELFI.

Many counts were recorded for this clonotype. J is TRBJ2-3 and V is TRBV7-2; possible D gene TRBD1, 5 bases. The V gene's germline CDR1 is SGHTA and CDR2 FQGNSA. Trimming shortened V by 2 bases and J by 5 bases, and 20 bases separated the two germline ends. The CDR3 has 17 amino acids. This CDR3 is CASSLRVGLGGLDTQYF. The CDR3 DNA reads TGTGCCAGCAGCTTAAGAGTGGGGCTGGGCGGATTAGATACGCAGTATTTT.

The table lists this clonotype with a few counts. The chain's CDR3 is CASSFGQGPGELFF. DNA for the CDR3: TGTGCCAGCAGTTTTGGACAGGGTCCCGGGGAGCTGTTTTTT. The chain uses TRBV28 and TRBJ2-2; 8 nucleotides match TRBD1. V lost 3 bases to trimming and J lost 6 bases; unmatched junction nucleotides: 3. Germline CDR1 and CDR2: MDHEN and SYDVKM. This CDR3 has 14 amino acids.

The chain carries TRBV6-5 and TRBJ1-5, with D uncertain. The CDR3 extends over 16 amino acids. The V end lost 6 bases, the J end lost 0 bases, and 15 bases lay between the germline ends. Germline V lookup: CDR1 MNHEY, CDR2 SVGAGI. CDR3 sequence reads: CASSPVSGSSNQPQHF. CDR3 bases: TGTGCCAGCAGCCCTGTCTCCGGGAGTAGCAATCAGCCCCAGCATTTT.

This clonotype showed up just a few times. V gene TRBV11-2 combines with J gene TRBJ2-7; no definite D call. The length of the CDR3 is 14 residues. V gave up 5 bases and J gave up 3 bases, with 14 bases separating them. Germline V CDR1 and CDR2: SGHAT, FQNNGV. The CDR3: CASSRSTGIYEQYF. CDR3 DNA: TGTGCCAGCAGCCGATCGACTGGGATCTACGAGCAGTACTTC.

As to this clonotype: This CDR3 fails to terminate in the conserved phenylalanine or tryptophan, so it likely reflects a read error. The V call is TRBV7-2, the J call TRBJ1-6; TRBD1 matches 9 bases. V shed 3 bases, J shed 6 bases, and the junction held 3 bases outside the gene matches. This CDR3 has 15 amino acids. Germline CDR1 and CDR2: SGHTA and FQGNSA. CDR3: CASSLWGQGNSPLHI. The CDR3 nucleotides read TGTGCCAGCAGCTTGTGGGGACAGGGTAATTCACCCCTCCACATT.

The V and J genes are TRBV28 and TRBJ1-2; TRBD1 matches at 7 bases. Trimming took 7 bases from V and 3 from J; bases not matched to a gene: 8. There are 14 residues in the CDR3. Germline V gene data show CDR1 as MDHEN and CDR2 as SYDVKM. This CDR3 reads CASTLPGTDYGYTF. CDR3 nucleotide sequence: TGTGCCAGCACTCTCCCTGGGACAGACTATGGCTACACCTTC.

The chain carries TRBV12-3 or TRBV12-4 and TRBJ2-1; no clear D gene. The CDR3 has 17 amino acids. The V gene lost 6 bases and the J gene lost 5 bases, with 23 bases spanning the gap. CDR3 bases: TGTGCCAGCAGCCTTCGTTCTAGTAATACGGTTAACAATGAGCAGTTCTTC. Its translation: CASSLRSSNTVNNEQFF.

The rearrangement uses TRBV20-1 and TRBJ1-5; the D gene is possibly TRBD1 (5 bases). V lost 6 bases, J lost 2 bases, and 14 bases lay in between. The CDR3 covers 14 residues. From germline, CDR1 is DFQATT and CDR2 SNEGSKA (reference sequence). The CDR3 region is CSAGTGFGNQPQHF. For the CDR3, the DNA is TGCAGTGCGGGAACAGGTTTCGGCAATCAGCCCCAGCATTTT.

The chain combines TRBV28 with TRBJ2-1; the D gene is possibly TRBD2 (5 bases). CDR1 and CDR2 (germline): MDHEN, SYDVKM. The CDR3 length is 11 residues. V lost 9 bases to trimming and J lost 7 bases, with 10 bases between them. For the CDR3, the DNA is TGTGCCAGTTCCCGGGGTAATGAGCAGTTCTTC. This translates into CASSRGNEQFF.

About this clonotype itself: A read error is possible here, since a much larger clone lies one base away. This sequence joins TRBV20-1 and TRBJ2-3; the D gene is possibly TRBD2 (5 bases). Germline-derived CDR1 and CDR2 are DFQATT and SNEGSKA (reference sequence). The CDR3 is 15 residues long. The chain's CDR3 is CSARELGSRTATQYF. CDR3 coding DNA: TGCAGTGCTAGAGAGTTGGGGAGTCGCACAGCTACGCAGTATTTT.

This rearrangement joins TRBV27 to TRBJ2-7; D possibly corresponds to TRBD1 (5 bases). This CDR3 is 16 amino acids long. Trimming left V 7 bases short and J 3 bases short, with 22 bases between. Germline assignment: CDR1 MNHEY and CDR2 SMNVEV (reference sequence). The CDR3 DNA is TGTGCCAGCAATGGTCCCGGAGTAAAGCAGGGCTACGAGCAGTACTTC. Its translation: CASNGPGVKQGYEQYF.